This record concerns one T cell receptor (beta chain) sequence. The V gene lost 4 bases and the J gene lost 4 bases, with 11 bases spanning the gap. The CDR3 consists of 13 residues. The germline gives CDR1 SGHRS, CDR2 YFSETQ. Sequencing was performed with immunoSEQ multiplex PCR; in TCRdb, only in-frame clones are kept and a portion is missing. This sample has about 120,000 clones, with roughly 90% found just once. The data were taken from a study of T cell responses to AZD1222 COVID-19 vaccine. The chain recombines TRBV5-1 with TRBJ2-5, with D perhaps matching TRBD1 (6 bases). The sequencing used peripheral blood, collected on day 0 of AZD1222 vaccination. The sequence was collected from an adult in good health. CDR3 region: CASSMSRGETQYF. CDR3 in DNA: TGCGCCAGCAGCATGAGCAGGGGAGAGACCCAGTACTTC.